The rows below give T cell receptor beta chains drawn from one sample of a study of shared clonotypes between healthy human individuals. The protocol was immunoSEQ multiplex PCR, while the TCRdb copy is restricted to in-frame clones and leaves out a portion. Of 2.5 million or so clones listed, just over 90% are singletons. The specimen was naive CD4+ T cells sorted from blood. Receptors were obtained from a man younger than 35 in good health. Both conserved end residues are part of each CDR3. Each record gives: J gene, clone size, D gene, V gene, CDR3 length, CDR3 DNA, CDR3 protein. The D gene is left open where the match is weak. Clone size, where shown, is once, few, many, or a class for clones that have expanded.

J: TRBJ1-6
size: -
D: -
V: TRBV30
length: 12
DNA: TGTGCCTGGAGGGAGGGGGTTTCACTCCTCCACTTT
CDR3: CAWREGVSLLHF

J: TRBJ2-2
size: -
D: -
V: TRBV5-8
length: 17
DNA: TGTGCCAGCAGCTTGGCCGGGCTGATAACGAACACCGGGGAGCTGTTTTTT
CDR3: CASSLAGLITNTGELFF

J: TRBJ2-1
size: -
D: -
V: TRBV7-2
length: 15
DNA: TGTGCCAGCAGCGTGGTGCGGGGCCTTTACAATGAGCAGTTCTTC
CDR3: CASSVVRGLYNEQFF

J: TRBJ2-2
size: -
D: TRBD1
V: TRBV7-9
length: 15
DNA: TGTGCCAGCAGCTCCTCCCAGGGGGCAACCGGGGAGCTGTTTTTT
CDR3: CASSSSQGATGELFF

J: TRBJ1-3
size: -
D: TRBD1
V: TRBV5-5
length: 18
DNA: TGTGCCAGCAGCTTGGGGTTGAGACCGACAGGGAGAGGAAACACCATATATTTT
CDR3: CASSLGLRPTGRGNTIYF

J: TRBJ1-1
size: -
D: -
V: TRBV5-6
length: 15
DNA: TGTGCCAGCAGCGGGGGAGGGGCACTTAACACTGAAGCTTTCTTT
CDR3: CASSGGGALNTEAFF

J: TRBJ2-1
size: -
D: TRBD2
V: TRBV19
length: 14
DNA: TGTGCCAGTAGAGACGCGGGAGGGCCGGCTGAGCAGTTCTTC
CDR3: CASRDAGGPAEQFF

J: TRBJ2-5
size: -
D: -
V: TRBV5-1
length: 17
DNA: TGCGCCAGCAGCTTCGGGGGCCGGGCATATAAACAAGAGACCCAGTACTTC
CDR3: CASSFGGRAYKQETQYF

J: TRBJ2-7
size: -
D: -
V: TRBV2
length: 13
DNA: TGTGCCAGTCGGGTATTCTTCTCCTACGAGCAGTACTTC
CDR3: CASRVFFSYEQYF

J: TRBJ1-2
size: -
D: -
V: TRBV2
length: 13
DNA: TGTGCCAGCAGTGAATCATGGTCCGGTGGCTACACCTTC
CDR3: CASSESWSGGYTF

J: TRBJ1-5
size: once
D: TRBD1
V: TRBV18
length: 12
DNA: TGTGCCAGCTCCCCTCGACAGGGCCGCCAGCATTTT
CDR3: CASSPRQGRQHF

J: TRBJ2-2
size: -
D: -
V: TRBV10-3
length: 16
DNA: TGTGCCATCAGTGAGATGGCAGGTCTAGGAACCGGGGAGCTGTTTTTT
CDR3: CAISEMAGLGTGELFF

J: TRBJ1-6
size: -
D: -
V: TRBV19
length: 16
DNA: TGTGCCAGTAGTATGGGGGACAACGTATCGGGATCACCCCTCCACTTT
CDR3: CASSMGDNVSGSPLHF

J: TRBJ2-7
size: once
D: TRBD1
V: TRBV4-3
length: 16
DNA: TGCGCCAGCAGCCAAGGGACCGGGACAGGGTTATACGAGCAGTACTTC
CDR3: CASSQGTGTGLYEQYF

J: TRBJ2-3
size: -
D: -
V: TRBV5-1
length: 20
DNA: TGCGCCAGCAGCTTGGAGCCGGCCCGCCGCCCCAGGACGGCCACAGATACGCAGTATTTT
CDR3: CASSLEPARRPRTATDTQYF

J: TRBJ1-4
size: -
D: TRBD1
V: TRBV19
length: 16
DNA: TGTGCCAGTAGTGTCCTACCGGGACAGGGTAATGAAAAACTGTTTTTT
CDR3: CASSVLPGQGNEKLFF